Listed below are T cell receptor beta chains from one sample, sequenced in a study of blood T cell repertoires in COVID-19. Here immunoSEQ multiplex PCR was the method, and the copy in TCRdb shows in-frame clones only, minus some. The profile covers fewer than 180,000 clones, with about nine tenths appearing a single time and less than 4.5% taken by the ten largest. Sequences were obtained from peripheral blood. Receptor source: a woman aged 55 to 70 with active or convalescent COVID-19. Both conserved end residues are part of each CDR3.

V gene: TRBV7-8
CDR3 length: 18
J gene: TRBJ1-6
CDR3 protein: CASSLGLAGIHYNSPLHF

V gene: TRBV18
CDR3 length: 15
J gene: TRBJ1-6
CDR3 protein: CASSPGPASNSPLHF

V gene: TRBV5-1
CDR3 length: 15
J gene: TRBJ2-5
CDR3 protein: CASSLDGTGVETQYF

V gene: TRBV16
CDR3 length: 16
J gene: TRBJ1-2
CDR3 protein: CASSPQSGREGFGYTF

V gene: TRBV3-1/TRBV3-2
CDR3 length: 14
J gene: TRBJ1-1
CDR3 protein: CASSPGGGYTEAFF

V gene: TRBV4-3
CDR3 length: 18
J gene: TRBJ2-2
CDR3 protein: CASSQVGTSGGFTGELFF

V gene: TRBV5-1
CDR3 length: 18
J gene: TRBJ2-3
CDR3 protein: CASSLGLAGGPSTDTQYF

V gene: TRBV3-1/TRBV3-2
CDR3 length: 15
J gene: TRBJ1-4
CDR3 protein: CASSRTRTGNEKLFF

V gene: TRBV7-6
CDR3 length: 16
J gene: TRBJ1-6
CDR3 protein: CASSPGQGVDNSPLHF

V gene: TRBV11-2
CDR3 length: 14
J gene: TRBJ1-1
CDR3 protein: CASSLAPVSTEAFF

V gene: TRBV28
CDR3 length: 16
J gene: TRBJ2-1
CDR3 protein: CASSPQGLAGGGEQFF

V gene: TRBV7-3
CDR3 length: 14
J gene: TRBJ2-2
CDR3 protein: CASGPGTNTGELFF

V gene: TRBV7-2
CDR3 length: 15
J gene: TRBJ2-3
CDR3 protein: CASSLGQVSTDTQYF

V gene: TRBV3-1/TRBV3-2
CDR3 length: 12
J gene: TRBJ2-7
CDR3 protein: CASGTGGIEQYF

V gene: TRBV25-1
CDR3 length: 13
J gene: TRBJ1-1
CDR3 protein: CASSEGQGLEAFF

V gene: TRBV5-1
CDR3 length: 14
J gene: TRBJ2-5
CDR3 protein: CASNSGGAGETQYF

V gene: TRBV3-1/TRBV3-2
CDR3 length: 15
J gene: TRBJ2-3
CDR3 protein: CASSATGVNTDTQYF

V gene: TRBV2
CDR3 length: 15
J gene: TRBJ2-5
CDR3 protein: CASSEGLPRGETQYF

V gene: TRBV5-1
CDR3 length: 14
J gene: TRBJ1-4
CDR3 protein: CASSLDKHNEKLFF

V gene: TRBV6-6
CDR3 length: 14
J gene: TRBJ2-3
CDR3 protein: CASSYQAHTDTQYF

V gene: TRBV19
CDR3 length: 17
J gene: TRBJ2-2
CDR3 protein: CASSRGTVLIGTGELFF

V gene: TRBV5-4
CDR3 length: 13
J gene: TRBJ1-3
CDR3 protein: CASSLWGGNTIYF

V gene: TRBV5-1
CDR3 length: 15
J gene: TRBJ2-7
CDR3 protein: CASSLAGAASYEQYF

V gene: TRBV7-6
CDR3 length: 15
J gene: TRBJ1-5
CDR3 protein: CASSPKIFDNQPQHF

V gene: TRBV12-5
CDR3 length: 13
J gene: TRBJ1-1
CDR3 protein: CASGTTVGTEAFF

V gene: TRBV5-1
CDR3 length: 14
J gene: TRBJ2-7
CDR3 protein: CASSRGDSGYEQYF

V gene: TRBV4-3
CDR3 length: 16
J gene: TRBJ1-2
CDR3 protein: CASSQVRTGGAEGYTF

V gene: TRBV24-1
CDR3 length: 12
J gene: TRBJ1-5
CDR3 protein: CATSDRGQPQHF

V gene: TRBV6-5
CDR3 length: 13
J gene: TRBJ2-3
CDR3 protein: CASKGGWADTQYF

V gene: TRBV7-2
CDR3 length: 12
J gene: TRBJ1-5
CDR3 protein: CASSLNTQPQHF

V gene: TRBV9
CDR3 length: 15
J gene: TRBJ2-3
CDR3 protein: CASSVEGLVKSTQYF

V gene: TRBV19
CDR3 length: 16
J gene: TRBJ1-2
CDR3 protein: CASSANHRGRRYGYTF

V gene: TRBV18
CDR3 length: 15
J gene: TRBJ2-2
CDR3 protein: CASSLSLRDTGELFF

V gene: TRBV18
CDR3 length: 16
J gene: TRBJ2-1
CDR3 protein: CASSPPAGGEYNEQFF

V gene: TRBV7-2
CDR3 length: 17
J gene: TRBJ1-2
CDR3 protein: CASRRQGQGAPYDGYTF

V gene: TRBV7-2
CDR3 length: 16
J gene: TRBJ2-1
CDR3 protein: CASSRLGLAAHNEQFF

V gene: TRBV30
CDR3 length: 14
J gene: TRBJ1-2
CDR3 protein: CACDKRGQGGGYTF

V gene: TRBV6-5
CDR3 length: 15
J gene: TRBJ2-5
CDR3 protein: CASSNQRGSQETQYF

V gene: TRBV5-8
CDR3 length: 15
J gene: TRBJ1-4
CDR3 protein: CASSLEGQNNEKLFF

V gene: TRBV6-5
CDR3 length: 14
J gene: TRBJ1-1
CDR3 protein: CASSYGQSHTEAFF

V gene: TRBV5-1
CDR3 length: 16
J gene: TRBJ2-1
CDR3 protein: CASSSLTVSSYNEQFF

V gene: TRBV6-2/TRBV6-3
CDR3 length: 16
J gene: TRBJ1-5
CDR3 protein: CASSYSIGAGEVPQHF

V gene: TRBV6-6
CDR3 length: 15
J gene: TRBJ1-1
CDR3 protein: CASSRGQGSGTEAFF

V gene: TRBV28
CDR3 length: 15
J gene: TRBJ1-6
CDR3 protein: CASSPRGGYNSPLHF

V gene: TRBV16
CDR3 length: 14
J gene: TRBJ2-7
CDR3 protein: CASSQFMELGEQYF

V gene: TRBV9
CDR3 length: 14
J gene: TRBJ2-5
CDR3 protein: CASSVASTGETQYF

V gene: TRBV4-3
CDR3 length: 15
J gene: TRBJ1-1
CDR3 protein: CASSQDVGGGTEAFF

V gene: TRBV3-1/TRBV3-2
CDR3 length: 21
J gene: TRBJ2-7
CDR3 protein: CASSPSGRDLRHLNLLGEQYF

V gene: TRBV5-5
CDR3 length: 15
J gene: TRBJ1-3
CDR3 protein: CASSLGAGAGNTIYF

V gene: TRBV7-6
CDR3 length: 16
J gene: TRBJ2-1
CDR3 protein: CASSPLRGNSYNEQFF

V gene: TRBV9
CDR3 length: 15
J gene: TRBJ2-3
CDR3 protein: CASSVAGGAVDTQYF

V gene: TRBV11-2
CDR3 length: 15
J gene: TRBJ2-1
CDR3 protein: CASIPGRGPYNEQFF

V gene: TRBV19
CDR3 length: 15
J gene: TRBJ1-5
CDR3 protein: CASTRGQGARQPQHF

V gene: TRBV19
CDR3 length: 15
J gene: TRBJ1-4
CDR3 protein: CASSLRERTDKKLFF

V gene: TRBV10-3
CDR3 length: 14
J gene: TRBJ2-3
CDR3 protein: CATLAQGGTDTQYF

V gene: TRBV3-1/TRBV3-2
CDR3 length: 15
J gene: TRBJ2-7
CDR3 protein: CASSQIYKGGYEQYF

V gene: TRBV10-3
CDR3 length: 14
J gene: TRBJ2-5
CDR3 protein: CAISESTGQETQYF